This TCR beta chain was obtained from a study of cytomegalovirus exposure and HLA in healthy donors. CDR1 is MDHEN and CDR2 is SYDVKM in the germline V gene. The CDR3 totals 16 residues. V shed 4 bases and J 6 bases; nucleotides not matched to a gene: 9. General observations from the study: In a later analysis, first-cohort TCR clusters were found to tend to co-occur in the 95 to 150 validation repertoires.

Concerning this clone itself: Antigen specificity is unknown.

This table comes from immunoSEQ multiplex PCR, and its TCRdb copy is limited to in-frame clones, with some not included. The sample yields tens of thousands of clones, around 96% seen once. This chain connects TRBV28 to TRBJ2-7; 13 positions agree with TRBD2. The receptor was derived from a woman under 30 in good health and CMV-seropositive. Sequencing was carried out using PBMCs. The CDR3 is CASSSGRTSGSGEQYF. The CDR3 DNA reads TGTGCCAGCAGTTCGGGACGGACTAGCGGGAGTGGCGAGCAGTACTTC.